The 12 T cell receptor beta chains given below trace back to one sample, sequenced in a study of regulatory T cells in long-lasting Graves disease. As for time point: persistent/refractory GD, antithyroid drugs over 5 years with positive TRAb. With RNA extracted from PBMCs as input, the TCR library was made. Assembly of TCR beta libraries relied on iRepertoire HTBI primers together with Arm-PCR of CDR3 regions. TCRdb independently ran MiXCR on the multiplex PCR reads; one entry per CDR3 protein. The sample has under 500,000 distinct CDR3 sequences, roughly 20% seen once. This material consisted of peripheral blood mononuclear cells (PBMCs), taken when the disease was refractory, from a patient treated with antithyroid drugs. The receptors come from a female donor with Graves disease.

This clonotype turned up a few times. J is TRBJ2-7 and V is TRBV6-1; D unresolved. V lost 5 bases and J lost 6, with 14 bases in between. Germline V gives CDR1 MNHNS, CDR2 SASEGT. CDR3 length equals 13 residues. DNA of the CDR3: TGTGCCAGCAGTCCACCGGGTCAGGTCGAGCAGTACTTC. Translating it yields CASSPPGQVEQYF.

This clonotype has a count of ten or more. The V and J genes are TRBV28 and TRBJ2-7; a weak D match, TRBD2 (6 bases). Germline V gene data show CDR1 as MDHEN and CDR2 as SYDVKM. V lost 6 bases, J lost 6 bases, and 18 bases lay in between. The CDR3 is made up of 14 amino acids. CDR3 nucleotide sequence: TGTGCCAGCAGGTCACCGGGGAGGTTAGGCGAGCAGTACTTC. As protein: CASRSPGRLGEQYF.

This clonotype was recorded many times. The V gene is TRBV6-1, the J gene TRBJ1-2; 11 bases map to TRBD1. The J segment lost 4 bases and the V segment lost 5 bases, leaving 21 bases of the junction unmatched. CDR3 size: 20 residues. Germline CDR1 reads MNHNS; CDR2 reads SASEGT. CDR3 in amino acids: CASSRQGLGQDRGRGYGYTF. As DNA, the CDR3 is TGTGCCAGCAGTCGCCAGGGGTTGGGACAGGACAGGGGGCGAGGCTATGGCTACACCTTC.

This clonotype was observed many times. The V and J genes are TRBV7-2 and TRBJ1-1, with D possibly matching TRBD1 (5 bases). The germline V gene has CDR1 SGHTA and CDR2 FQGNSA. The CDR3 totals 13 residues. Between the trimmed V and J ends, which lost 6 bases and 6 bases, there was a span of 14 bases. CDR3 coding DNA: TGTGCCAGCAGGGAGCAGGGTTATGCTGAAGCTTTCTTT. This encodes CASREQGYAEAFF.

This clonotype showed up just a few times. This rearrangement joins TRBV18 to TRBJ2-7; the D is unclear. V lost 3 bases, J lost 3 bases, and 6 bases lay in between. This CDR3 is built from 12 residues. CDR1 and CDR2 (germline): KGHSH, LQKENI. In nucleotides, the CDR3 is TGTGCCAGCTCACCGGTAGACTACGAGCAGTACTTC. Protein sequence: CASSPVDYEQYF.

The CDR3 nucleotides are TGCGCCAGCCGACTAAACAAGGGGTACAACGAGCAGTACTTC. It yields the protein CASRLNKGYNEQYF. This chain joins TRBV5-1 and TRBJ2-7, with D perhaps given as TRBD1 or TRBD2 (5 bases each). Germline lookup yields CDR1 SGHRS and CDR2 YFSETQ. CDR3 length: 14 residues. Trimming stripped 7 bases from V and 5 bases from J, with 19 bases between.

This clonotype has just a few counts. The genes are TRBV28 and TRBJ1-2, with D hard to call. The CDR3 covers 12 residues. V was pared by 7 bases and J by 4 bases, with 10 bases between. Germline-derived CDR1 and CDR2 are MDHEN and SYDVKM. CDR3 bases: TGTGCCAGCAAAGTGGGCGCCTATGGCTACACCTTC. It codes for CASKVGAYGYTF.

This clonotype was seen only a few times. The chain combines TRBV4-1 with TRBJ2-7; 10 bases line up with TRBD2. The CDR3 consists of 15 residues. After removal of 5 bases from V and 4 bases from J, the junction contained 8 bases not matched to a gene. CDR1 and CDR2 (germline): MGHRA, YSYEKL. CDR3 in amino acids: CASSSGLAVGYEQYF. The CDR3 DNA follows: TGCGCCAGCAGCTCCGGACTAGCGGTTGGGTACGAGCAGTACTTC.

This clonotype occurred a few times. V is TRBV7-2 and J is TRBJ2-7; tentative D call: TRBD2 (6 bases). Trimming shortened V by 7 bases and J by 0 bases, and 13 bases separated the two germline ends. The germline V gene has CDR1 SGHTA and CDR2 FQGNSA. The CDR3 loop spans 14 amino acids. The CDR3 here is CASKMGGSSYEQYF. Here the CDR3 DNA reads TGTGCCAGCAAGATGGGAGGCAGCTCCTACGAGCAGTACTTC. Using reference TRBV7-2 and TRBJ2-7 for the parts outside the CDR3, the full variable domain is GAGVSQSPSNKVTEKGKDVELRCDPISGHTALYWYRQSLGQGLEFLIYFQGNSAPDKSGLPSDRFSAERTGGSVSTLTIQRTQQEDSAVYLCASKMGGSSYEQYFGPGTRLTVT.

This clonotype was detected only a few times. The chain employs TRBV7-9 and TRBJ1-6, with unresolved D. CDR1 and CDR2 (germline): SEHNR, FQNEAQ (reference sequence). V was pared by 0 bases and J by 2 bases, with 11 bases between. This CDR3 contains 17 residues. This CDR3 reads CASSLAEAGPYNSPLHF. In DNA, the CDR3 is TGTGCCAGCAGCTTAGCTGAGGCAGGCCCCTATAATTCACCCCTCCACTTT.

V usage is TRBV28 and J usage is TRBJ1-6; TRBD1 might be the D (5 bases). Germline CDR1 and CDR2: MDHEN and SYDVKM. V lost 8 bases to trimming and J lost 0 bases, with 11 bases between them. The CDR3 has 15 amino acids. Written as DNA, the CDR3 is TGTGCCAGCGACAGCACGAGCTCCTATAATTCACCCCTCCACTTT. Its translation is CASDSTSSYNSPLHF. The whole variable domain, remainder taken from reference TRBV28 and TRBJ1-6, is DVKVTQSSRYLVKRTGEKVFLECVQDMDHENMFWYRQDPGLGLRLIYFSYDVKMKEKGDIPEGYSVSREKKERFSLILESASTNQTSMYLCASDSTSSYNSPLHFGNGTRLTVT.

This chain links TRBV18 with TRBJ1-5; D may be TRBD1 (6 bases). Germline V gene lookup returns CDR1 KGHSH and CDR2 LQKENI. The germline V and J ends were trimmed by 2 bases and 5 bases, with 13 bases remaining between them. The CDR3 loop spans 15 amino acids. In nucleotides, the CDR3 is TGTGCCAGCTCACCATTATCAGGGGTGGATCAGCCCCAGCATTTT. Its translation is CASSPLSGVDQPQHF.